The rows below give T cell receptor beta chains drawn from one sample of a study of T cell repertoires in cytomegalovirus infection. Their target antigens are unknown. MiXCR, run by TCRdb on the reads, gives a single entry per CDR3 protein. The profile shows about 830,000 distinct CDR3 sequences, 32% of them singletons. The sample consisted of cultured CD8+ T cells from PBMCs, taken from culture after CMV antigen stimulation. Receptor source: a human donor in good health (CMV status not recorded). Some clones in this sample may be carry-over from other donors' samples. Each CDR3 is given with its conserved first and last residue. Each record gives: J gene, CDR3 length, V gene, CDR3 protein.

j_call: TRBJ1-1
cdr3_length: 15
v_call: TRBV7-6
cdr3_aa: CASSLSRGMNTEAFF

j_call: TRBJ1-5
cdr3_length: 17
v_call: TRBV7-8
cdr3_aa: CASSSGTDRLDNQPQHF

j_call: TRBJ2-1
cdr3_length: 16
v_call: TRBV6-6
cdr3_aa: CASSYSTAGSYNEQFF

j_call: TRBJ1-2
cdr3_length: 15
v_call: TRBV7-8
cdr3_aa: CASSYDGSGGYGYTF

j_call: TRBJ2-1
cdr3_length: 14
v_call: TRBV24-1
cdr3_aa: CATSESSSYNEQFF

j_call: TRBJ1-5
cdr3_length: 16
v_call: TRBV7-9
cdr3_aa: CASSLSLGGRNQPQHF

j_call: TRBJ2-5
cdr3_length: 14
v_call: TRBV6-2/TRBV6-3
cdr3_aa: CASSSPGFRETQYF

j_call: TRBJ2-1
cdr3_length: 13
v_call: TRBV6-2/TRBV6-3
cdr3_aa: CASSYSGGHEQFF

j_call: TRBJ1-2
cdr3_length: 15
v_call: TRBV12-3/TRBV12-4
cdr3_aa: CASSLRGGGWYGYTF

j_call: TRBJ2-7
cdr3_length: 17
v_call: TRBV5-6
cdr3_aa: CASSFEEGGHRSYEQYF

j_call: TRBJ2-3
cdr3_length: 15
v_call: TRBV23-1
cdr3_aa: CASSPRGTGSDTQYF

j_call: TRBJ1-4
cdr3_length: 17
v_call: TRBV19
cdr3_aa: CASSISVILTTNEKLFF

j_call: TRBJ2-2
cdr3_length: 14
v_call: TRBV7-9
cdr3_aa: CASTYEVETGELFF

j_call: TRBJ1-1
cdr3_length: 14
v_call: TRBV6-1
cdr3_aa: CASSEVGAVTEAFF

j_call: TRBJ2-7
cdr3_length: 14
v_call: TRBV4-1
cdr3_aa: CASSHRTGGYEQYF

j_call: TRBJ1-1
cdr3_length: 15
v_call: TRBV15
cdr3_aa: CATSRDRGVNTEAFF

j_call: TRBJ1-2
cdr3_length: 14
v_call: TRBV27
cdr3_aa: CASRDGTGGSGYTF

j_call: TRBJ1-2
cdr3_length: 16
v_call: TRBV13
cdr3_aa: CASSSTIITENYGYTF

j_call: TRBJ2-4
cdr3_length: 17
v_call: TRBV6-6
cdr3_aa: CASRTGTSLLAKNIQYF

j_call: TRBJ1-4
cdr3_length: 15
v_call: TRBV7-6
cdr3_aa: CASSLGDTEGEKLFF

j_call: TRBJ1-3
cdr3_length: 13
v_call: TRBV7-6
cdr3_aa: CASSLGRWGDIYF

j_call: TRBJ1-5
cdr3_length: 15
v_call: TRBV20-1
cdr3_aa: CSARDPEKWDQPQHF

j_call: TRBJ1-4
cdr3_length: 14
v_call: TRBV6-5
cdr3_aa: CASSYSTVYEKLFF

j_call: TRBJ2-3
cdr3_length: 15
v_call: TRBV5-1
cdr3_aa: CASSLTGYLSDTQYF

j_call: TRBJ1-2
cdr3_length: 15
v_call: TRBV7-8
cdr3_aa: CASSLVRTGYYGYTF

j_call: TRBJ2-1
cdr3_length: 14
v_call: TRBV24-1
cdr3_aa: CATSVTGYTGEQFF

j_call: TRBJ2-1
cdr3_length: 15
v_call: TRBV12-3/TRBV12-4
cdr3_aa: CASSFLPAGSDEQFF

j_call: TRBJ1-4
cdr3_length: 15
v_call: TRBV4-2
cdr3_aa: CASSQDLLLNEKLFF

j_call: TRBJ2-3
cdr3_length: 14
v_call: TRBV7-6
cdr3_aa: CASSLEGAPDTQYF

j_call: TRBJ2-3
cdr3_length: 16
v_call: TRBV14
cdr3_aa: CASSPPGGQSTDTQYF

j_call: TRBJ1-2
cdr3_length: 13
v_call: TRBV14
cdr3_aa: CASSPLRFYGYTF

j_call: TRBJ2-5
cdr3_length: 16
v_call: TRBV6-1
cdr3_aa: CASSRGGYRERETQYF

j_call: TRBJ1-6
cdr3_length: 15
v_call: TRBV7-2
cdr3_aa: CASSFSRQANSPLHF

j_call: TRBJ2-2
cdr3_length: 17
v_call: TRBV10-3
cdr3_aa: CAISESTRGRDTGELFF

j_call: TRBJ1-5
cdr3_length: 16
v_call: TRBV6-6
cdr3_aa: CASSLTGGTGIEPQHF

j_call: TRBJ2-5
cdr3_length: 15
v_call: TRBV12-5
cdr3_aa: CASGLVRGREETQYF

j_call: TRBJ2-3
cdr3_length: 13
v_call: TRBV7-4
cdr3_aa: CAYFGGTLDTQYF

j_call: TRBJ1-1
cdr3_length: 13
v_call: TRBV4-3
cdr3_aa: CASSQAGAAEAFF

j_call: TRBJ2-1
cdr3_length: 15
v_call: TRBV18
cdr3_aa: CASSLGEGAYNEQFF

j_call: TRBJ2-2
cdr3_length: 16
v_call: TRBV4-3
cdr3_aa: CASSQDLGPRTGELFF

j_call: TRBJ2-1
cdr3_length: 12
v_call: TRBV4-1
cdr3_aa: CASSRNGEEQFF

j_call: TRBJ2-7
cdr3_length: 12
v_call: TRBV6-1
cdr3_aa: CASSEVGPDEYF

j_call: TRBJ1-2
cdr3_length: 17
v_call: TRBV5-1
cdr3_aa: CASSRRAGTGDLYGYTF

j_call: TRBJ1-1
cdr3_length: 14
v_call: TRBV4-1
cdr3_aa: CASSQWTFNTEAFF

j_call: TRBJ2-7
cdr3_length: 17
v_call: TRBV9
cdr3_aa: CASSGPKDRGSFDEQYF

j_call: TRBJ2-7
cdr3_length: 19
v_call: TRBV12-5
cdr3_aa: CASGLYPPTGQGEDYEQYF

j_call: TRBJ1-1
cdr3_length: 16
v_call: TRBV19
cdr3_aa: CASSIDPDRVDDEAFF

j_call: TRBJ1-1
cdr3_length: 17
v_call: TRBV5-1
cdr3_aa: CASSHKEETGVKDEAFF

j_call: TRBJ2-1
cdr3_length: 15
v_call: TRBV12-3/TRBV12-4
cdr3_aa: CASTMTGIMFNEQFF

j_call: TRBJ1-3
cdr3_length: 11
v_call: TRBV19
cdr3_aa: CATNSGNTIYF

j_call: TRBJ2-5
cdr3_length: 15
v_call: TRBV27
cdr3_aa: CASSLVRDRGETQYF

j_call: TRBJ1-1
cdr3_length: 15
v_call: TRBV4-1
cdr3_aa: CASSHGPAVNTEAFF

j_call: TRBJ2-2
cdr3_length: 16
v_call: TRBV29-1
cdr3_aa: CSVEDPVQGGTGELFF

j_call: TRBJ2-1
cdr3_length: 19
v_call: TRBV19
cdr3_aa: CASSIGGFVRDTEHNEQFF

j_call: TRBJ1-1
cdr3_length: 13
v_call: TRBV5-5
cdr3_aa: CASSSPGESEAFF

j_call: TRBJ1-1
cdr3_length: 17
v_call: TRBV10-2
cdr3_aa: CASSGDREYMFDTEAFF

j_call: TRBJ2-1
cdr3_length: 14
v_call: TRBV6-2/TRBV6-3
cdr3_aa: CASTGGAMYNEQFF

j_call: TRBJ1-1
cdr3_length: 11
v_call: TRBV10-3
cdr3_aa: CAIAGGTEAFF

j_call: TRBJ2-7
cdr3_length: 14
v_call: TRBV19
cdr3_aa: CASSRRLVDYEQYF